Listed below are T cell receptor beta chains from one sample, sequenced in a study of CD8 T cells in Susac syndrome. TCRdb redid the calling of the immunoSEQ multiplex PCR reads with MiXCR, one entry per CDR3 protein. The sample shows 70,000 or so distinct CDR3 sequences, around 93% of them seen only once. Sequenced sample: CD8+ T cells from PBMCs. The receptors stem from a human donor in good health. CDR3s include the opening cysteine and the closing phenylalanine or tryptophan. A D gene is named only where the DNA matches it firmly. Size is omitted from some rows. Given values are once, few, many or a class for expanded clones.

abundance,d_gene,v_gene,j_gene,CDR3aa,CDR3nt
-,-,TRBV12-3/TRBV12-4,TRBJ2-7,CASRPRHADYEQYF,TGTGCCAGCAGACCAAGGCACGCGGACTACGAGCAGTACTTC
-,-,TRBV6-5,TRBJ1-6,CASSVDRNYSPLHF,TGTGCCAGCAGTGTCGACAGGAACTATTCACCCCTCCACTTT
-,TRBD1,TRBV2,TRBJ1-1,CASREGQANTEAFF,TGTGCCAGCAGAGAGGGACAGGCGAACACTGAAGCTTTCTTT
-,-,TRBV30,TRBJ1-6,CAWSVLRPVLHF,TGTGCCTGGAGTGTTTTGAGGCCCGTCCTCCACTTT
-,TRBD2,TRBV6-4,TRBJ2-1,CASSESLAGLPEQFF,TGTGCCAGCAGTGAGAGCCTAGCGGGCCTACCCGAGCAGTTCTTC
-,TRBD1,TRBV3-1,TRBJ2-1,CASSQEGAGDSEQFF,TGTGCCAGCAGCCAAGAAGGGGCAGGGGACAGTGAGCAGTTCTTC
-,TRBD2,TRBV4-1,TRBJ2-7,CASSQDAGEGEQYF,TGCGCCAGCAGCCAAGATGCGGGGGAAGGCGAGCAGTACTTC
few,-,TRBV7-3,TRBJ2-2,CASSSSGLTGELFF,TGTGCCAGCAGCTCCTCCGGACTTACCGGGGAGCTGTTTTTT
once,-,TRBV7-7,TRBJ2-3,CASSRIPGGFGTDTQYF,TGTGCTAGCAGCCGTATCCCAGGGGGGTTTGGCACAGATACGCAGTATTTT
-,-,TRBV20-1,TRBJ2-1,CSASGTSGDHEQFF,TGCAGTGCTAGTGGCACTAGTGGGGACCATGAGCAGTTCTTC
-,-,TRBV4-1,TRBJ2-3,CASRLSTGLGGDTQYF,TGCGCCAGCAGACTATCCACGGGACTTGGAGGGGATACGCAGTATTTT
-,TRBD1,TRBV19,TRBJ1-1,CASSRTGAEAFF,TGTGCCAGTAGTAGGACAGGAGCTGAAGCTTTCTTT
-,TRBD1,TRBV29-1,TRBJ2-3,CSVFPPGDRGLGPAQYF,TGCAGCGTTTTTCCGCCCGGGGACAGGGGGCTTGGGCCGGCGCAGTATTTT
-,-,TRBV4-1,TRBJ2-7,CASSYREGRYEQYF,TGCGCCAGCAGCTACAGGGAGGGTCGGTACGAGCAGTACTTC